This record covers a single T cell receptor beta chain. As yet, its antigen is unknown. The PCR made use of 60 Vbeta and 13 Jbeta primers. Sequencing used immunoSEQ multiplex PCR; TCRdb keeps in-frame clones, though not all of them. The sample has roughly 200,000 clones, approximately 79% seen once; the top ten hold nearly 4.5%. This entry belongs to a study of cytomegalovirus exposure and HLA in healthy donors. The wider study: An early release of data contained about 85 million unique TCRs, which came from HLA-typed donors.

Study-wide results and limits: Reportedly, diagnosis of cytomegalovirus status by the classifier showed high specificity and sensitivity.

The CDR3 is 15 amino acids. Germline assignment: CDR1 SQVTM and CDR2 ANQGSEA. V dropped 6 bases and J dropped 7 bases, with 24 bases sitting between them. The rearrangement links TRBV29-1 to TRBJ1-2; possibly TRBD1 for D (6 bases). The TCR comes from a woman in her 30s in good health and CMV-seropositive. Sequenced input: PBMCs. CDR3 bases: TGCAGCGTGGACAGTAAACAAAACAGGTTCGGTGGCTACACCTTC. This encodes CSVDSKQNRFGGYTF.